A selection of T cell receptor beta chains follows, all from one sample in a study of cytomegalovirus exposure and HLA in healthy donors. The data were produced by immunoSEQ multiplex PCR, yet TCRdb's version contains in-frame clones alone and is incomplete. The sample has under 95,000 clones; about 78% are singletons. Sequencing was performed on PBMCs. Source of these receptors: a male donor in good health and CMV-seronegative. Each CDR3 is given with its conserved first and last residue. Fields, in order: J gene, V gene, D gene, clone size, CDR3 DNA, CDR3 protein. A D gene is named only where the DNA matches it firmly. The listing skips clone size in some rows; elsewhere it reads once, few, many or a size class.

>TRBJ1-2|TRBV25-1|TRBD1|-
TGTGCCAGCAGTGAAAGGGACAGGACGGGCTACACCTTC
CASSERDRTGYTF
>TRBJ1-5|TRBV2|TRBD1|-
TGTGCCAGCAGACGGACAGGGGGTCAGCCCCAGCATTTT
CASRRTGGQPQHF
>TRBJ2-5|TRBV30|-|-
TGTGCCTGGAGTGTGTCCCGGCAAGAGACCCAGTACTTC
CAWSVSRQETQYF
>TRBJ2-3|TRBV7-3|TRBD2|-
TGTGCCAGCAGCTCGGGGCAGCGGGGTAGCACAGATACGCAGTATTTT
CASSSGQRGSTDTQYF
>TRBJ1-1|TRBV7-6|-|once
TGTGCCAGCAGCTTATCGAGGGGAGGCACTGAAGCTTTCTTT
CASSLSRGGTEAFF
>TRBJ2-3|TRBV7-9|-|-
TGTGCCAGCAGTTCAGGGACAGATACGCAGTATTTT
CASSSGTDTQYF
>TRBJ2-5|TRBV2|-|-
TGTGCCAGCAACGGACAGATCCAAGAGACCCAGTACTTC
CASNGQIQETQYF
>TRBJ2-7|TRBV6-1|TRBD2|-
TGTGCCAGCAGTTTGGGACTAGCGGACTACGAGCAGTACTTC
CASSLGLADYEQYF
>TRBJ2-1|TRBV9|TRBD2|-
TGTGCCAGCAGCCATTCAGGGACTAGCGGGGGGTCAGATAATGAGCAGTTCTTC
CASSHSGTSGGSDNEQFF
>TRBJ2-7|TRBV5-1|-|-
TGCGCCAGCAGCTTAGCGGCGGCCTACGAGCAGTACTTC
CASSLAAAYEQYF
>TRBJ2-1|TRBV7-6|TRBD2|-
TGTGCCAGCAGCTTCGGACTAGCGGGGGTTGAGCAGTTCTTC
CASSFGLAGVEQFF
>TRBJ1-4|TRBV19|-|-
TGTGCCAGTAGTATGGGGAGACTCGGCCTGGGTGAAAAACTGTTTTTT
CASSMGRLGLGEKLFF
>TRBJ2-2|TRBV28|-|once
TGTGCCAGCGCAGAGAATGGGCCGAACACCGGGGAGCTGTTTTTT
CASAENGPNTGELFF
>TRBJ1-3|TRBV11-3|-|few
TGTGCCAGCAGCTTATCGGGATCTGGAAACACCATATATTTT
CASSLSGSGNTIYF
>TRBJ1-5|TRBV7-2|-|-
TGTGCCAGCAGCTTAGGTGGTTGGGGGACGGGGGGCAATCAGCCCCAGCATTTT
CASSLGGWGTGGNQPQHF
>TRBJ2-7|TRBV6-1|-|-
TGTGCCAGCAGTGAAGCCCTGGGGATAGGGAGCTACGAGCAGTACTTC
CASSEALGIGSYEQYF
>TRBJ1-6|TRBV9|-|-
TGTGCCAGCAGCGGGGACTCTGCTCATTCACCCCTCCACTTT
CASSGDSAHSPLHF
>TRBJ2-7|TRBV9|TRBD2|once
TGTGCCAGCAGCGTAGCGGGGGGAACCGCCTACGAGCAGTACTTC
CASSVAGGTAYEQYF
>TRBJ2-7|TRBV10-2|TRBD1|-
TGCGCCCGCACGGAGGACAGGCCCGGCGAGCAGTACTTC
CARTEDRPGEQYF
>TRBJ1-1|TRBV19|-|-
TGTGCCAGTAGTGTCGGTCGGGACACTGAAGCTTTCTTT
CASSVGRDTEAFF
>TRBJ1-2|TRBV28|-|-
TGTGCCAGCAGTGGCCTGGGGGACATGTGGTATGGCTACCCCTTC
CASSGLGDMWYGYPF
>TRBJ2-1|TRBV20-1|-|-
TGCAGAATAGGTAGGGGAAATGAGCAGTTCTTC
CRIGRGNEQFF
>TRBJ2-2|TRBV5-1|-|-
TGCGCCAGCAGCCCCCCGGCGGACACCGCTATATCGTTTAACACCGGGGAGCTGTTTTTT
CASSPPADTAISFNTGELFF
>TRBJ1-2|TRBV5-1|-|few
TGCGCCAGCAGCTTGGTAACAGAGCATGGCTACACCTTC
CASSLVTEHGYTF
>TRBJ2-3|TRBV5-1|-|few
TGCGCCAGCAGCCAAACAGATACGCAGTATTTT
CASSQTDTQYF
>TRBJ1-1|TRBV7-2|-|-
TGTGCCAGCAGCGGCCGCGACGGGGCTGAAGCTTTCTTT
CASSGRDGAEAFF
>TRBJ1-1|TRBV2|-|-
TGTGCCAGCAGTGATTTAGGCAGGATGAACACTGAAGCTTTCTTT
CASSDLGRMNTEAFF
>TRBJ2-7|TRBV4-1|TRBD1|few
TGCGCCAGCAGCCGAACGACAGGGCGGAGCGCCTACGAGCAGTACTTC
CASSRTTGRSAYEQYF
>TRBJ1-2|TRBV18|TRBD1|-
TGTGCCAGCTCACAAACCGGGACAGAGGCCTACACCTTC
CASSQTGTEAYTF
>TRBJ1-6|TRBV6-5|-|-
TGTGCCAGCAAAGTAAGCGGGAGCTCACCCCTCCACTTT
CASKVSGSSPLHF
>TRBJ2-3|TRBV7-3|-|-
TGTGCCAGCAGCTTAATCGGGGGCAGGGGGGACGCAGATACGCAGTATTTT
CASSLIGGRGDADTQYF
>TRBJ2-7|TRBV6-1|-|-
TGTGCCAGCAGTGAAGACTGCGAGCAGTACTTC
CASSEDCEQYF
>TRBJ2-7|TRBV6-5|TRBD2|-
TGTGCCAGCAGAAGGGGAGGGAACGAGCAGTACTTC
CASRRGGNEQYF
>TRBJ1-5|TRBV10-1|-|-
TGCGCCAGCAAGGGGACACAGCTCAATCAGCCCCAGCATTTT
CASKGTQLNQPQHF
>TRBJ1-2|TRBV25-1|-|-
TGTGCCAGCAGTGATCGGGGGTTGGCCGGCTACACCTTC
CASSDRGLAGYTF
>TRBJ2-7|TRBV4-2|TRBD2|-
TGTGCCAGCAGCCAAGAGACTAGCGGGAGGTCCCTACCGAACTACGAGCAGTACTTC
CASSQETSGRSLPNYEQYF
>TRBJ2-7|TRBV10-2|TRBD1|-
TGCGCCAGCAGCGGACAGGGAAAGGCCTACGAGCAGTACTTC
CASSGQGKAYEQYF
>TRBJ2-7|TRBV6-1|-|-
TGTGCCAGCAGTGAAGCTCGCCACCACGGGCAGTACTTC
CASSEARHHGQYF
>TRBJ2-6|TRBV28|TRBD1|-
TGTGCCAGCAGTTCAGCAGGGGGATCTGGGGCCAACGTCCTGACTTTC
CASSSAGGSGANVLTF
>TRBJ2-5|TRBV5-1|TRBD1|-
TGCGCCAGCAGCTCAGCCGCCGGGACAGGGAAAGAGACCCAGTACTTC
CASSSAAGTGKETQYF
>TRBJ1-1|TRBV6-6|TRBD1|-
TGTGCCAGCAGTTCGGACAGGGGGCACATGAACACTGAAGCTTTCTTT
CASSSDRGHMNTEAFF